This entry describes one T cell receptor beta chain. The data derive from a study of blood T cell repertoires in COVID-19. Study background: Acute-phase and convalescent COVID-19 samples originated in the United States, Italy and Spain. PBMCs, B-cell-depleted T cells, or T cells provided the cDNA or gDNA that made up the material.

This table comes from immunoSEQ multiplex PCR, and its TCRdb copy is limited to in-frame clones, with some not included. The sample has over 85,000 clones, around four fifths seen once. This CDR3 has 16 residues. The V and J genes are TRBV21-1 and TRBJ2-5; the D segment call TRBD2 is taken from the table without a DNA check. TRBV21-1 is given as a pseudogene. The origin of this receptor is a man aged 45-65 years with acute or convalescent COVID-19. Sequencing input: peripheral blood. Here the CDR3 reads CASSKRASGRAETQYF. The CDR3 DNA reads as TGTGCCAGCAGCAAAAGGGCTAGCGGGAGGGCAGAGACCCAGTACTTC.